The following is a T cell receptor beta chain sequence with its context. Its antigen is as yet unknown. Germline lookup yields CDR1 SGHRS and CDR2 YFSETQ. The germline V and J ends were trimmed by 4 bases and 0 bases, with 8 bases remaining between them. This CDR3 region has 13 residues. This entry belongs to a study of cytotoxic CD8 clonotypes in ibrutinib-treated CLL. The overall study: Partial responses totalled about 24 and complete responses 2; after median approximately 62 months, approximately 15 remained remitted and around twelve progressed.

Measured with immunoSEQ multiplex PCR; TCRdb has only the in-frame clones, and not every one. The sample consists of 15,000 to 20,000 clones, 65% to 70% of them appearing once. Study findings and constraints: Baseline clonality, above age-matched healthy donor levels, tracked circulating CD8+ T-cell counts. Public clonotypes, an uncommon group, contracted or remained stable on treatment.

The clonotype originates from a human donor with chronic lymphocytic leukemia. This chain uses TRBV5-1 with TRBJ2-7; TRBD1 is a possible D gene (5 bases). The sequenced sample was PBMCs, obtained before ibrutinib treatment. As DNA, the CDR3 is TGCGCCAGCAGCCCAGGGTCCTCCTACGAGCAGTACTTC. Translating it yields CASSPGSSYEQYF. Together with reference TRBV5-1 and TRBJ2-7, the CDR3 gives the full variable domain: KAGVTQTPRYLIKTRGQQVTLSCSPISGHRSVSWYQQTPGQGLQFLFEYFSETQRNKGNFPGRFSGRQFSNSRSEMNVSTLELGDSALYLCASSPGSSYEQYFGPGTRLTVT.